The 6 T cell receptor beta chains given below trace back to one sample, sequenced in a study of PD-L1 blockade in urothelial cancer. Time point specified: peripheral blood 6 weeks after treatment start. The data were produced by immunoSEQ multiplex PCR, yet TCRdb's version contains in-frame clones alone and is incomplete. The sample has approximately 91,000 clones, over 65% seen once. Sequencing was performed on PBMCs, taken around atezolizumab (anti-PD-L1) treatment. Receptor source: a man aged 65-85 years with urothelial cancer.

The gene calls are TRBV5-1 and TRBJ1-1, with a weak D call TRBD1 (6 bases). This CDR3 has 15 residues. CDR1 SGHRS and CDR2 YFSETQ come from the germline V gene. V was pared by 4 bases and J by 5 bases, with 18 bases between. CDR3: CASSSLQGAGTEAFF. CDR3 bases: TGCGCCAGCAGCAGTCTACAGGGAGCGGGAACTGAAGCTTTCTTT.

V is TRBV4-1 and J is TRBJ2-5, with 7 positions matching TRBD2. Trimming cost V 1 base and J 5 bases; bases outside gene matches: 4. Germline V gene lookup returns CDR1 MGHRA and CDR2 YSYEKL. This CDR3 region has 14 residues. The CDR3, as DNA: TGCGCCAGCAGCCAAGTGTTCGGGGGGGAGACCCAGTACTTC. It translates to CASSQVFGGETQYF.

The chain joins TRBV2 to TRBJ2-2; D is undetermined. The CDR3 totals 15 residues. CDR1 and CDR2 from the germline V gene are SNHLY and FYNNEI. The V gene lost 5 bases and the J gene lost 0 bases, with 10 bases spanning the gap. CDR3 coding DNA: TGTGCCAGCAGTTTCAGCGTAGCGAACACCGGGGAGCTGTTTTTT. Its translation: CASSFSVANTGELFF.

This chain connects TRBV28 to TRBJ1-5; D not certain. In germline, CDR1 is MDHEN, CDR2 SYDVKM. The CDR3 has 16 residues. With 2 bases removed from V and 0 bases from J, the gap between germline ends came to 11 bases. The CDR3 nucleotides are TGTGCCAGCAGTTTACGAGTCGGGGTTAGCAATCAGCCCCAGCATTTT. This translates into CASSLRVGVSNQPQHF.

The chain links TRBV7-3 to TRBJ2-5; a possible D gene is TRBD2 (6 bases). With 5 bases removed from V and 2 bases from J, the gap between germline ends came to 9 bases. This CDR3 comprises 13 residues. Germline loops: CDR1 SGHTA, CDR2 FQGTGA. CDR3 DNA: TGTGCCAGCAGCCCGGGGAGGCAAGAGACCCAGTACTTC. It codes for CASSPGRQETQYF.

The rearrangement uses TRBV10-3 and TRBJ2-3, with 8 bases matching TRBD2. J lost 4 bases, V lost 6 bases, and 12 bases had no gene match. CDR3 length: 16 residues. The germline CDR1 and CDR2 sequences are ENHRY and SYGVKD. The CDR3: CAIRGAGTSHPDTQYF. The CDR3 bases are TGTGCCATCAGGGGGGCCGGGACTAGTCACCCAGATACGCAGTATTTT.